Listed below are T cell receptor beta chains from one sample, sequenced in a study of radiotherapy plus CTLA-4 blockade in lung cancer. The repertoire was sequenced with immunoSEQ multiplex PCR; TCRdb's copy has only in-frame clones and lacks some. The sample yields about 80,000 clones, around 87% seen once. Sequenced here: peripheral blood, sampled from a patient treated with radiotherapy plus ipilimumab. These receptors were obtained from a human donor with non-small cell lung cancer who had stable disease on radiotherapy plus ipilimumab. Both conserved end residues are trimmed from each CDR3. A clone size is listed for some rows: how often the clone was seen (once, few, many), or a class if it is expanded.

clone size | V gene | CDR3 protein
NA | TRBV19 | ASSGLAGGTDTQY
NA | TRBV5-1 | ASSLPGSHNEQF
NA | TRBV5-1 | ASSLAPGDYYGYT
once | TRBV7-9 | ASSHSGGAYNEQF
NA | TRBV5-1 | ASSSQRQGFPSLSGNTIY
NA | TRBV7-8 | ASSFEGVYGYT
NA | TRBV5-1 | ASSPGQGGQPQH
NA | TRBV21-1 | ASSKVLDRDHEQY
NA | TRBV27 | ATQGLAGGANTGELF
NA | TRBV28 | ASSLGQKRGQY
NA | TRBV19 | ASSIRQGGLGNQPQH
few | TRBV6-1 | ASSEAPGGGKETQY
NA | TRBV30 | ACSGLAGGLTDTQY
NA | TRBV7-8 | ASRVSSGNTIY
NA | TRBV29-1 | SVGTSGSAGELF
once | TRBV6-5 | ASSPGPGTYEQY
NA | TRBV6-5 | ASRAGGLQPQH
NA | TRBV7-3 | ASSSGTFETQY
NA | TRBV19 | ASRRAYNSPLH
NA | TRBV30 | AWSPDYQETQY
NA | TRBV5-1 | ASSFGGASYNEQF
NA | TRBV11-3 | ASSRGPDTDTQY
NA | TRBV29-1 | SVGQGRQPQH
NA | TRBV18 | ASSLPGLGSYEQY
NA | TRBV11-3 | ASSLGDRGNTIY
few | TRBV2 | ASSEALRKSGGRPNEQF
NA | TRBV27 | ASSERQGGGTQY
once | TRBV9 | ASSPWADGLASSYNEQF
NA | TRBV4-1 | ASSQETADTQY
NA | TRBV19 | ASSLLRQPQH
NA | TRBV6-4 | ASSTELNSPLH
NA | TRBV5-1 | ASSLAGRGQTEAF
few | TRBV9 | ASSGGPASQNNEQF
few | TRBV28 | ASRATGGSGNTIY
NA | TRBV6-5 | ASSFFGRGETQY
few | TRBV28 | ASSFLAGGAKNIQY
NA | TRBV28 | ASIPLSGPQH
NA | TRBV9 | ASSEHRTGLAGELF
few | TRBV19 | ASSIGQGRRSGANVLT
NA | TRBV5-6 | ASSAWGLGFSFYEQY